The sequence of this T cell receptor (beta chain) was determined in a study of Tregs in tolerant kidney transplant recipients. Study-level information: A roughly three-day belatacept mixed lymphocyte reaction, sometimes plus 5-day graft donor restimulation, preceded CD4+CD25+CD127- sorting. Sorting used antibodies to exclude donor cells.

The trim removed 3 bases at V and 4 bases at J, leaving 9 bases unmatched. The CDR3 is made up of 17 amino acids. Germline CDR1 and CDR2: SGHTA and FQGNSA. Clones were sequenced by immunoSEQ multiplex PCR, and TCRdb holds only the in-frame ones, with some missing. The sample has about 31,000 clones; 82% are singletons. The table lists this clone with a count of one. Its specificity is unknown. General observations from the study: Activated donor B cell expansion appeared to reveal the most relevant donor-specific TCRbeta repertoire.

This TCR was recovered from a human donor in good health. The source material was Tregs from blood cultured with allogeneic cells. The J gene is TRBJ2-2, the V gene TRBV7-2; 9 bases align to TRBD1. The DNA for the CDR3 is TGTGCCAGCAGCTTTATTGGACAGGGGAGAGTCACCGGGGAGCTGTTTTTT. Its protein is CASSFIGQGRVTGELFF.